The clone carrying this T cell receptor (beta chain) came up many times. Its antigen is still unknown. A universal primer site arose from template switching, and cDNA bore unique molecular identifiers. A single record per CDR3 protein comes from TCRdb applying MiXCR to the 5' RACE reads. Found here are about 690,000 distinct CDR3 sequences, around 6.1% of them singletons; the top ten hold approximately 2%. This record comes from a study of identical twins. Overall study results and limits: Invariant T cells like MAIT and iNKT could partly confound the zero-insertion analyses.

Trimming took off 5 bases at V and 5 bases at J, with 16 bases between the two ends. CDR3 length equals 14 residues. The rearrangement joins TRBV12-3 or TRBV12-4 to TRBJ2-7; D is uncertain. The source is a man younger than 35 in good health. Specimen: naive T cells sorted from blood. The CDR3 sequence is CASSPPPSWNEQYF. CDR3 DNA: TGTGCCAGCAGTCCGCCTCCCTCCTGGAACGAGCAGTACTTC.